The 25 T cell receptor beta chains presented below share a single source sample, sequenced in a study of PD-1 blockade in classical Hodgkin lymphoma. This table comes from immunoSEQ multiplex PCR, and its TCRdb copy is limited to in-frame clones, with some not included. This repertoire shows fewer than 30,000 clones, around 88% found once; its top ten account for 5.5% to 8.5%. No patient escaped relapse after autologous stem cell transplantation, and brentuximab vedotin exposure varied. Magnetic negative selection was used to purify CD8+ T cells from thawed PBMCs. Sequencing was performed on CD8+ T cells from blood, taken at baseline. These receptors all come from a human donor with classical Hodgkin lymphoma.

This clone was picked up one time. For the CDR3, the DNA is TGTGCCAGCAGCTTAGTAGCGGGAGGGCCGAATGAGCAGTTCTTC. It yields the protein CASSLVAGGPNEQFF. The V and J genes are TRBV7-9 and TRBJ2-1; 11 nucleotides match TRBD2. Germline V gene sequence: CDR1 SEHNR, CDR2 FQNEAQ (reference sequence). The CDR3 has 15 amino acids. Unmatched junction bases numbered 3, after V lost 1 base and J lost 7 bases.

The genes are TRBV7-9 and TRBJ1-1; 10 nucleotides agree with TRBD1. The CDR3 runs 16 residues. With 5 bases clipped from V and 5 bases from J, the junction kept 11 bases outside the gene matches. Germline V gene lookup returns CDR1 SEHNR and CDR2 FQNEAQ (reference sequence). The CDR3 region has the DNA TGTGCCAGCAGCACAAGGGACAGGGGCTCTCAAACTGAAGCTTTCTTT. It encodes CASSTRDRGSQTEAFF. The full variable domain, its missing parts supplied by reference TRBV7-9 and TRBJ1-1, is DTGVSQNPRHKITKRGQNVTFRCDPISEHNRLYWYRQTLGQGPEFLTYFQNEAQLEKSRLLSDRFSAERPKGSFSTLEIQRTEQGDSAMYLCASSTRDRGSQTEAFFGQGTRLTVV.

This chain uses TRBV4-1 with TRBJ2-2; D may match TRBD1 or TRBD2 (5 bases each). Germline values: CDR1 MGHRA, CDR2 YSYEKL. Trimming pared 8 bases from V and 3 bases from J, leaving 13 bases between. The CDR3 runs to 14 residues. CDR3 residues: CASGGRPYTGELFF. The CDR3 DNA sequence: TGCGCCAGCGGGGGTAGGCCGTACACCGGGGAGCTGTTTTTT.

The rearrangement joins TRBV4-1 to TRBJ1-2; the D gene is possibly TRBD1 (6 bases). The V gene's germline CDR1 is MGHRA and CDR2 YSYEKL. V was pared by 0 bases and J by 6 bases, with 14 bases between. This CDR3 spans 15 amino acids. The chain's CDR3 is CASSQESGVGDGYTF. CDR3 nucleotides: TGCGCCAGCAGCCAAGAGTCAGGGGTGGGGGATGGCTACACCTTC.

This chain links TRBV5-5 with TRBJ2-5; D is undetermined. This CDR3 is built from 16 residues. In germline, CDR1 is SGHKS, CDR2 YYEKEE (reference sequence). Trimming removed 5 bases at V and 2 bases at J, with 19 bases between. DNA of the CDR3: TGTGCCAGCAGGTCAGTTCGAGCAGCGCTTCAAGAGACCCAGTACTTC. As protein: CASRSVRAALQETQYF.

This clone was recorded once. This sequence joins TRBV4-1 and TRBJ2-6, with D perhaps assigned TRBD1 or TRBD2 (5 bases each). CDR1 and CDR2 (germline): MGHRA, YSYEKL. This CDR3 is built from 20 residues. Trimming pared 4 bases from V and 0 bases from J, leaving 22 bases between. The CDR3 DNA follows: TGCGCCAGCAGCCTTCGCTCCGGGACGGCAGATTTCTCTGGGGCCAACGTCCTGACTTTC. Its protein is CASSLRSGTADFSGANVLTF.

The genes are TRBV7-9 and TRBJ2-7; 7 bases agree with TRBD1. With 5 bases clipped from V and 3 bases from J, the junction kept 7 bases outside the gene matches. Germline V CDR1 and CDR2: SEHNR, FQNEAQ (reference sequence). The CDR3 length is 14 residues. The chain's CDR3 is CASSERDSGYEQYF. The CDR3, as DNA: TGTGCCAGCAGCGAAAGGGACAGTGGCTACGAGCAGTACTTC.

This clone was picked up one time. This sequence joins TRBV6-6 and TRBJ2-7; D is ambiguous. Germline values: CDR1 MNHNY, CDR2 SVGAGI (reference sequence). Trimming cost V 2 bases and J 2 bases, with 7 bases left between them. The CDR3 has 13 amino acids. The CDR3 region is CASSYGVTYEQYF. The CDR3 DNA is TGTGCCAGCAGTTACGGGGTTACCTACGAGCAGTACTTC.

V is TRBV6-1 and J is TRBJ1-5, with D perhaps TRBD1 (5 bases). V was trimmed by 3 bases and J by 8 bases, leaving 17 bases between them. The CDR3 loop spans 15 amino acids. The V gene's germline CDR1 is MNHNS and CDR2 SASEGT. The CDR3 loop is CASSDGVGAVKPQHF. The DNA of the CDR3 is TGTGCCAGCAGTGATGGGGTTGGGGCCGTAAAGCCCCAGCATTTT.

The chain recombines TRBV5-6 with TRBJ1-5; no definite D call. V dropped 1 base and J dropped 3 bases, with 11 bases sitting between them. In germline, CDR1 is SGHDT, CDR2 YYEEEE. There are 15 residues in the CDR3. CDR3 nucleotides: TGTGCCAGCAGCTTGAATTGGGCAGACAATCAGCCCCAGCATTTT. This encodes CASSLNWADNQPQHF.

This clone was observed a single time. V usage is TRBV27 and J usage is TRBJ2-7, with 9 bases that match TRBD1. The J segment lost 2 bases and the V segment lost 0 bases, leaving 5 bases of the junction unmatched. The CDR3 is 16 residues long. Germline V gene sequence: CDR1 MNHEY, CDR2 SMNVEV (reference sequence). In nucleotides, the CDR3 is TGTGCCAGCAGTTTATCGCTGGGGGACAGGGCCTACGAGCAGTACTTC. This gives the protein CASSLSLGDRAYEQYF.

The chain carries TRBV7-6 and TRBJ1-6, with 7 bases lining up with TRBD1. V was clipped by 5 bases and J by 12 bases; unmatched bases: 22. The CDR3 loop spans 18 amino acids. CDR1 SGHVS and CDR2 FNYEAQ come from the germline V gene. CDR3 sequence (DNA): TGTGCCAGCAGCGATCAAATGGAGGGGGCGCAGCGGACGAAACCCCTCCACTTT. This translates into CASSDQMEGAQRTKPLHF. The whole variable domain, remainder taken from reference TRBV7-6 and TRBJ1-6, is GAGVSQSPRYKVTKRGQDVALRCDPISGHVSLYWYRQALGQGPEFLTYFNYEAQQDKSGLPNDRFSAERPEGSISTLTIQRTEQRDSAMYRCASSDQMEGAQRTKPLHFGNGTRLTVT.

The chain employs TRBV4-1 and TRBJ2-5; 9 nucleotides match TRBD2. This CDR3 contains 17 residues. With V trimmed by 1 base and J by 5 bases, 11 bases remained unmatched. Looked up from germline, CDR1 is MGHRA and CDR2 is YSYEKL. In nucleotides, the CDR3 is TGCGCCAGCAGCCAAGTCGCTGCGGGAGGGAGGAGGGAGACCCAGTACTTC. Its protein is CASSQVAAGGRRETQYF.

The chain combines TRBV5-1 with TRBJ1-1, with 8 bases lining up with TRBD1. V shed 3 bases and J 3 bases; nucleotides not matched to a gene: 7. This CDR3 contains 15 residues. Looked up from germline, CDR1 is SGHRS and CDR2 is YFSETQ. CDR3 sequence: CASSSRQGWDTEAFF. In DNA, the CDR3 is TGCGCCAGCAGCTCGAGACAGGGGTGGGACACTGAAGCTTTCTTT.

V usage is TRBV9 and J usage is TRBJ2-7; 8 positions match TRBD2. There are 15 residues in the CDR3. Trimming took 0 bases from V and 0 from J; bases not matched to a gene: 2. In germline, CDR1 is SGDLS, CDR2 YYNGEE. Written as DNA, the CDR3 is TGTGCCAGCAGCGTAGCGGGAGGGAGCTCCTACGAGCAGTACTTC. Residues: CASSVAGGSSYEQYF.

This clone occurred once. This CDR3 is CASSQFGQGYTDTQYF. Written as DNA, the CDR3 is TGCGCCAGCAGTCAATTCGGGCAGGGCTACACAGATACGCAGTATTTT. This sequence joins TRBV23-1 and TRBJ2-3; D is perhaps TRBD1 (5 bases). TRBV23-1 is known as an ORF, though its function is uncertain. V lost 1 base and J lost 2, with 13 bases in between. This CDR3 contains 16 residues.

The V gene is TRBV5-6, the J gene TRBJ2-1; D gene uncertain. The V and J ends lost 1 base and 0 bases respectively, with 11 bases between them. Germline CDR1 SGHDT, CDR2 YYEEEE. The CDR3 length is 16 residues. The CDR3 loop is CASSLSAFSSYNEQFF. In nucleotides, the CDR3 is TGTGCCAGCAGCTTGTCGGCCTTCTCCTCCTACAATGAGCAGTTCTTC.

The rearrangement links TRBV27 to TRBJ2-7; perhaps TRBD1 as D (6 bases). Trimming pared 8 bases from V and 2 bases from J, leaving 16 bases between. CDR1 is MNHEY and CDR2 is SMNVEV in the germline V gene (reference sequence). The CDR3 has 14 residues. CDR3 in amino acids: CASRPGHLTYEQYF. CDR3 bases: TGTGCCAGCCGCCCGGGACACCTTACCTACGAGCAGTACTTC.

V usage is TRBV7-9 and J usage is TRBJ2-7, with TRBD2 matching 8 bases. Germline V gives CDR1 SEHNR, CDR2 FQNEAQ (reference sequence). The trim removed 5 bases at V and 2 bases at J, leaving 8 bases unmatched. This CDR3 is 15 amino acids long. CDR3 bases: TGTGCCAGCAGCCCCTCGGGGGGGAGTACCTACGAGCAGTACTTC. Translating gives CASSPSGGSTYEQYF.

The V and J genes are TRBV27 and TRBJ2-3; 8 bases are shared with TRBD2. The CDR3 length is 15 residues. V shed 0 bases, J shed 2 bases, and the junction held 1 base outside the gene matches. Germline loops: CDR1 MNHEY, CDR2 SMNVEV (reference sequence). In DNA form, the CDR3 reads TGTGCCAGCAGTTTATCTAGCGGGGACACAGATACGCAGTATTTT. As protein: CASSLSSGDTDTQYF.

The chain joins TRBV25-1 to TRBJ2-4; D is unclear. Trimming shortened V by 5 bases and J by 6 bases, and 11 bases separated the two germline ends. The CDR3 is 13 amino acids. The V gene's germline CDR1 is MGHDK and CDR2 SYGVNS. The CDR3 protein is CASSLSSGNIQYF. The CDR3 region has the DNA TGTGCCAGCAGTCTTAGCTCGGGAAACATTCAGTACTTC.

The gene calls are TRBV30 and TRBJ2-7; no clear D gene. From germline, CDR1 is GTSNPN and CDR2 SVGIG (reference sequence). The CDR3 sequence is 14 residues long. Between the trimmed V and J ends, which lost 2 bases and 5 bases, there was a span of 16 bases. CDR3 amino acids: CAWSTRPGRHEQYF. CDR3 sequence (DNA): TGTGCCTGGAGTACTCGCCCTGGTAGACACGAGCAGTACTTC.

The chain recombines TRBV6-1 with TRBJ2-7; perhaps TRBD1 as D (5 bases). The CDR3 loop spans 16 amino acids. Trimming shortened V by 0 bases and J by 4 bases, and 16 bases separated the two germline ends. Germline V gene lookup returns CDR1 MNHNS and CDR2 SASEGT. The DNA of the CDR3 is TGTGCCAGCAGTGAAGCGCTGTCAGGGCGAAGGTACGAGCAGTACTTC. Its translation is CASSEALSGRRYEQYF.

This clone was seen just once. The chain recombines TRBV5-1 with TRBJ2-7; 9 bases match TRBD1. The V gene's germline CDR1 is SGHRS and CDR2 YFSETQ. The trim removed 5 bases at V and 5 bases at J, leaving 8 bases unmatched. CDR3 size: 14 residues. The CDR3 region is CASSSADRGDEQYF. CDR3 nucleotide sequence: TGCGCCAGCAGTTCAGCCGACAGGGGGGACGAGCAGTACTTC.

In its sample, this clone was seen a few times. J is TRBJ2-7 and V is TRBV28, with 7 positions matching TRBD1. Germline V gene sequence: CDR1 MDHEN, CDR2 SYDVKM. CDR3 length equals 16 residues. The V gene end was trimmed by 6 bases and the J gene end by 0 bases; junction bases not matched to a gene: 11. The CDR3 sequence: CASRNVRTGRSYEQYF. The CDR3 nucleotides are TGTGCCAGCAGAAACGTAAGGACAGGCCGCTCCTACGAGCAGTACTTC.